Below, one T cell receptor (beta chain) is given with its context. This record belongs to a study of blood T cells in healthy people across ages. Germline CDR1 and CDR2: DFQATT and SNEGSKA (reference sequence). The CDR3 runs 18 residues. V shed 6 bases and J 3 bases; nucleotides not matched to a gene: 12. Primers used in a second PCR of roughly 7 to 12 cycles were a sample-barcoded 5' primer and a J-beta primer mix. Sequencing recovered at least 2.5 million CDR3-containing paired-end reads from each sample. TCRdb re-derived calls from the 5' RACE reads in MiXCR, one entry per CDR3 protein. The sample shows 800,000 or so distinct CDR3 sequences, approximately 65% of them seen only once.

This sequence originates from a man aged 25 to 45 in good health. The sample consisted of blood. The chain has TRBV20-1 and TRBJ2-3; 16 bases align to TRBD2. The CDR3 spells CSAHRPSGLAGGTDTQYF. For the CDR3, the DNA is TGCAGTGCACACCGCCCATCGGGACTAGCGGGGGGGACAGATACGCAGTATTTT.